This entry features one T cell receptor beta chain sequence. The table lists this clone with a few counts. Its antigen is not yet known. Per-nucleotide qualities are absent, and no much larger clonotype sits a single base away. V lost 10 bases and J lost 4 bases, and the count of bases not matched to a germline gene is 12. Including cysteine and phenylalanine, the CDR3 has 14 amino acids. Only the CDR3 region is kept as DNA, spanning 42 bases read in frame from base 1. Taken from the germline V gene (reference sequence), the CDR1 and CDR2 loops are LNHDA and SQIVND. TCRbeta CDR3 regions were amplified from genomic DNA by means of the immunoSEQ Assay, a bias-controlled multiplex PCR. The source study handled its data this way. The number of nucleated cells in each sample was estimated by amplification of reference gene primers within the assay. To quantify the absolute abundance of each unique TCRbeta CDR3 rearrangement, sequence reads were collapsed and filtered. For each sample, productive Simpson clonality was calculated as the square root of Simpson's diversity index over productive rearrangements. Entries here come from immuneACCESS through TCRdb and include only in-frame sequences with V and J called. Some clones fail to appear in such tables; in the studies checked, an unresolved V gene covers under half of the shortfall, and the cause of the remainder is unknown. That table supplies the V and J calls and clone size; D and trimming were determined from the DNA. The table for this sample lists fewer than 55,000 clones; under 90% of them were counted only once. The top ten hold approximately 10% of the sample.

The entry originates in a study of blood T cell repertoires in COVID-19 (dated by TCRdb to between 2020 and 2021). Turning to the overall study: Samples covering the acute and convalescent phases of COVID-19 were provided by collaborators in the United States, Italy and Spain. The material from the prospective study consisted of cDNA or gDNA derived from T cells, B-cell-depleted T cells, or PBMCs. Subjects who had been exposed to COVID-19, were actively infected with it, or had recovered from it provided the deeply sampled blood TCRbeta repertoires that made up the dataset. The repertoires were released in a freely available public database meant as a resource for research on the immune response to SARS-CoV-2. The samples were drawn from two sources: the first 160 participants of the ongoing ImmuneRACE study, and 1,200 or so subjects contributed by 6 global collaborators. Nearly every sample came with metadata listing a de-identified subject ID, COVID-19 status, age in years and sex. HLA class I and class II types, where available, came from metadata supplied by the sample provider rather than from assay-based typing.

The research as a whole found: How much clinical and demographic metadata was included differed by source and by participant, and the metadata was provided uncurated.

Whole blood was collected in K2EDTA tubes by collaborating institutions according to the institutions' own protocols. Collaborator samples were shipped for TCRbeta analysis as frozen whole blood, isolated PBMCs, or DNA extracted from either sample type. The chain is made from TRBV19 and TRBJ2-7; the central 8 bases match TRBD1. The sequence was obtained from a man aged 80 or over with active or convalescent COVID-19. Specimen: peripheral blood. The sequenced DNA: TGTGCCACCGCAAGGGGATGGGACAGGTACGAGCAGTACTTC. This encodes CATARGWDRYEQYF.